This TCR beta chain originates from a study of blood T cells in healthy people across ages. The study's findings and limits: TCR beta diversity, measured per million T cells, fell in a roughly linear way with age. A greater number of naive CD4+ cells and higher diversity distinguished long-lived donors from aged donors.

The use of a sample-barcoded 5' primer and a J-beta primer mix characterized a second PCR of roughly 7 to 12 cycles. TCRdb reprocessed the 5' RACE reads with MiXCR, giving one entry per CDR3 protein. The repertoire has some 700,000 distinct CDR3 sequences, about 42% of them found once; the top ten carry about 20%. Per the germline V gene, CDR1 is SGDLS and CDR2 is YYNGEE. This CDR3 contains 17 residues. Germline trimming cut 0 bases from V and 6 bases from J; bases unmatched to any gene: 14. As to this clonotype: Its antigen is not known.

The source of this sequence is a woman aged 60 to 75 in good health. The sequencing input was blood. The chain carries TRBV9 and TRBJ1-1, with 7 bases lining up with TRBD1. The CDR3 nucleotides are TGTGCCAGCAGCGTAGCTACGAGGGTTAGGGGGCGCGCTGAAGCTTTCTTT. Residues: CASSVATRVRGRAEAFF.